This is a list of T cell receptor beta chains from one sample in a study of blood T cell repertoires in COVID-19. Libraries were prepared by immunoSEQ multiplex PCR; TCRdb keeps only in-frame clonotypes and omits some of them. The table lists about 92,000 clones, approximately 91% of them singletons, with roughly 2% in the top ten. Material for sequencing was peripheral blood. These receptors all stem from a human donor with active COVID-19. The donor label of this sample is uncertain. CDR3s include the opening cysteine and the closing phenylalanine or tryptophan. The order of the fields is D gene, V gene, clone size, J gene, CDR3 protein, CDR3 DNA. D genes are given only for firm matches. Size tells how often a clone was seen (once, few, many) or the class of an expanded clone, and some rows leave it out.

d_gene: TRBD1
v_gene: TRBV28
abundance: -
j_gene: TRBJ2-1
CDR3aa: CASRTGGMNEQFF
CDR3nt: TGTGCCAGCAGGACAGGGGGGATGAATGAGCAGTTCTTC

d_gene: -
v_gene: TRBV28
abundance: -
j_gene: TRBJ2-7
CDR3aa: CASSLSGAYEQYF
CDR3nt: TGTGCCAGCAGTTTGTCGGGGGCCTACGAGCAGTACTTC

d_gene: TRBD1
v_gene: TRBV3-1/TRBV3-2
abundance: -
j_gene: TRBJ1-1
CDR3aa: CASSHRGREAEAFF
CDR3nt: TGTGCCAGCAGCCACAGGGGGCGAGAGGCTGAAGCTTTCTTT

d_gene: -
v_gene: TRBV19
abundance: -
j_gene: TRBJ1-1
CDR3aa: CASSISVNTEAFF
CDR3nt: TGTGCCAGTAGTATATCAGTAAACACTGAAGCTTTCTTT

d_gene: -
v_gene: TRBV6-2/TRBV6-3
abundance: -
j_gene: TRBJ2-3
CDR3aa: CASSPFHQGPTDTQYF
CDR3nt: TGTGCCAGCAGCCCCTTCCATCAGGGGCCCACAGATACGCAGTATTTT

d_gene: TRBD2
v_gene: TRBV6-2/TRBV6-3
abundance: -
j_gene: TRBJ2-1
CDR3aa: CASSYSMASGRNNEQFF
CDR3nt: TGTGCCAGCAGTTACTCGATGGCTAGCGGGCGCAACAATGAGCAGTTCTTC

d_gene: -
v_gene: TRBV5-6
abundance: once
j_gene: TRBJ2-1
CDR3aa: CASSYREGGANEQFF
CDR3nt: TGTGCCAGCAGCTACCGTGAAGGGGGGGCCAATGAGCAGTTCTTC

d_gene: TRBD1
v_gene: TRBV19
abundance: -
j_gene: TRBJ2-1
CDR3aa: CASTKGGTGRFSYNEQFF
CDR3nt: TGTGCCAGTACCAAAGGAGGGACAGGACGTTTCTCCTACAATGAGCAGTTCTTC

d_gene: TRBD1
v_gene: TRBV18
abundance: -
j_gene: TRBJ2-5
CDR3aa: CASSPGQGTSETQYF
CDR3nt: TGTGCCAGCTCACCTGGACAGGGAACGAGCGAGACCCAGTACTTC

d_gene: TRBD2
v_gene: TRBV5-5
abundance: -
j_gene: TRBJ2-1
CDR3aa: CASSSGTSGGPVGQFF
CDR3nt: TGTGCCAGCAGCTCCGGGACTAGCGGGGGTCCGGTGGGGCAGTTCTTC

d_gene: -
v_gene: TRBV4-1
abundance: -
j_gene: TRBJ2-7
CDR3aa: CASSHPGGGGGLKAYEQYF
CDR3nt: TGCGCCAGCAGCCACCCCGGAGGAGGGGGCGGATTGAAGGCCTACGAGCAGTACTTC